Given below is one TCR beta chain in context. Its antigen is unknown. The table came from immunoSEQ multiplex PCR; TCRdb's copy has only in-frame clones and leaves some out. Among about 31,000 clones, over 80% were seen once, and the ten largest hold about 6.1%. J was trimmed by 5 bases and V by 0 bases; bases with no gene match: 6. CDR1 is SGHVS and CDR2 is FQNEAQ in the germline V gene. The CDR3 has 16 amino acids. The sample comes from a study of multiple sclerosis patients with progressive multifocal leukoencephalopathy. Regarding the study as a whole: Lower normalized Shannon entropy suggested reduced TRB diversity in most PML patients. Clones expanded at PML were already present before and during natalizumab.

Described time point: time of PML onset. PML was confirmed by JC virus DNA in cerebrospinal fluid. Sequencing was performed on PBMCs, taken from a patient treated with natalizumab. The chain couples TRBV7-8 to TRBJ1-5; 8 bases fit TRBD1. This TCR derives from a woman in her forties with progressive multifocal leukoencephalopathy. In DNA form, the CDR3 reads TGTGCCAGCAGCTTAGCGGGGACAGGCGTCTATCAGCCCCAGCATTTT. Amino acid sequence: CASSLAGTGVYQPQHF.